A single sample gave rise to the 15 T cell receptor beta chains below, sequenced in a study of T-cell reconstitution after alpha-beta-depleted transplantation in children. Construction of the TCRbeta library involved unique molecular identifiers. MiXCR was run by TCRdb on the PCR reads, yielding one entry per CDR3 protein. This table has some 500,000 distinct CDR3 sequences, approximately 16% appearing once. Sequenced material: PBMCs from the stem cell graft donor, taken from the stem cell graft. The source is a human donor who donated a stem cell graft to a child with acute lymphoblastic leukemia.

The chain employs TRBV29-1 and TRBJ2-4; D possibly corresponds to TRBD1 (5 bases). This CDR3 comprises 15 residues. V lost 6 bases to trimming and J lost 0 bases, with 15 bases between them. CDR1 is SQVTM and CDR2 is ANQGSEA in the germline V gene. CDR3 residues: CSVQVPTLAKNIQYF. The CDR3 DNA sequence: TGCAGCGTACAGGTGCCAACCTTAGCCAAAAACATTCAGTACTTC.

This clonotype occurred a few times. The J gene is TRBJ1-1, the V gene TRBV9; no firm D call. CDR1 and CDR2 (germline): SGDLS, YYNGEE. Between the trimmed V and J ends, which lost 4 bases and 7 bases, there was a span of 11 bases. The CDR3 is made up of 12 amino acids. CDR3: CASSLLDGEAFF. CDR3 nucleotides: TGTGCCAGCAGCCTCTTGGACGGTGAAGCTTTCTTT.

This clonotype has just one count. V and J are TRBV30 and TRBJ1-1, with a possible D match to TRBD1 (6 bases). CDR3 length: 13 amino acids. Germline V gene data show CDR1 as GTSNPN and CDR2 as SVGIG (reference sequence). V lost 5 bases and J lost 4, with 14 bases in between. For the CDR3, the DNA is TGTGCCTGGGTACAGGGTGGAAGCACTGAAGCTTTCTTT. The encoded protein is CAWVQGGSTEAFF.

This sequence joins TRBV20-1 and TRBJ2-3; D is unclear. Trimming shortened V by 0 bases and J by 14 bases, and 21 bases separated the two germline ends. The CDR3 totals 14 residues. The germline V gene encodes CDR1 DFQATT and CDR2 SNEGSKA (reference sequence). In DNA, the CDR3 is TGCAGTGCTAGAGATTCATCAAGGCTCCTCCCGGCGTATTTT. The encoded protein is CSARDSSRLLPAYF.

V gene TRBV3-1 combines with J gene TRBJ2-5; D possibly matches TRBD1 or TRBD2 (5 bases each). The CDR3 loop spans 16 amino acids. Germline values: CDR1 LGHDT, CDR2 YNNKEL (reference sequence). Trimming took 4 bases from V and 3 from J, leaving 18 bases between them. The CDR3 DNA reads TGTGCCAGCAGCCTGAGGGCTCGTCGGGGCGAAGAGACCCAGTACTTC. Its protein is CASSLRARRGEETQYF.

J is TRBJ2-7 and V is TRBV20-1; TRBD2 is a possible D gene (6 bases). The CDR3 sequence is 13 residues long. The V gene lost 5 bases and the J gene lost 0 bases, with 11 bases spanning the gap. Germline assignment: CDR1 DFQATT and CDR2 SNEGSKA (reference sequence). CDR3 bases: TGCAGTGCTCGGCGGGACCACTCCTACGAGCAGTACTTC. Translation: CSARRDHSYEQYF.

This chain connects TRBV12-3 or TRBV12-4 to TRBJ2-3; D possibly corresponds to TRBD1 (5 bases). The CDR3 runs to 15 residues. V gave up 3 bases and J gave up 4 bases, with 14 bases separating them. CDR3 DNA sequence: TGTGCCAGCAGTTTGATAAACAGGAAGTCAGATACGCAGTATTTT. Protein sequence: CASSLINRKSDTQYF.

In its sample, this clonotype was seen many times. The CDR3 region has the DNA TGTGCCAGCAGGCCCTGGGGGGAGAGTAGCACAGATACGCAGTATTTT. It yields the protein CASRPWGESSTDTQYF. The V and J genes are TRBV6-5 and TRBJ2-3; a weak D match, TRBD2 (6 bases). CDR1 and CDR2 (germline): MNHEY, SVGAGI. This CDR3 spans 16 amino acids. Trimming pared 6 bases from V and 0 bases from J, leaving 16 bases between.

A few counts support this clonotype. V and J are TRBV18 and TRBJ1-2, with D maybe TRBD1 (5 bases). The CDR3 sequence is 15 residues long. Germline V gene lookup returns CDR1 KGHSH and CDR2 LQKENI. Deletions cut 0 bases from V and 4 bases from J, with 12 bases between. The DNA for the CDR3 is TGTGCCAGCTCACCACCGACGGGGCTCGGCTATGGCTACACCTTC. This gives the protein CASSPPTGLGYGYTF.

This clonotype was seen a few times. The chain has TRBV12-3 or TRBV12-4 and TRBJ1-5; D remains ambiguous. V dropped 1 base and J dropped 7 bases, with 8 bases sitting between them. The CDR3 length is 13 residues. The CDR3 loop reads CASSLGSWQPQHF. CDR3 in DNA: TGTGCCAGCAGTTTAGGGTCTTGGCAGCCCCAGCATTTT.

The V and J genes are TRBV29-1 and TRBJ1-3, with TRBD1 identical over 10 bases. The CDR3 consists of 14 residues. J lost 2 bases, V lost 4 bases, and 2 bases had no gene match. Germline CDR1 and CDR2: SQVTM and ANQGSEA. CDR3 protein: CSVAGTGAGNTIYF. The DNA for the CDR3 is TGCAGCGTTGCTGGGACAGGGGCTGGAAACACCATATATTTT.

This clonotype appeared a few times. V gene TRBV6-1 combines with J gene TRBJ2-7; 12 nucleotides align to TRBD2. The V gene's germline CDR1 is MNHNS and CDR2 SASEGT. The CDR3 loop spans 15 amino acids. V lost 10 bases and J lost 0; bases outside the gene matches: 7. The CDR3 is CATKTTSGGSYEQYF. CDR3 nucleotide sequence: TGTGCCACAAAAACGACTAGCGGGGGCTCCTACGAGCAGTACTTC.

The genes are TRBV15 and TRBJ2-7, with 9 bases aligning to TRBD1. The CDR3 length is 15 residues. Germline loops: CDR1 LNHNV, CDR2 YYDKDF (reference sequence). Trimming took 3 bases from V and 3 from J; bases not matched to a gene: 6. CDR3 bases: TGTGCCACCAGCAGGCCGGGACAGGGTCTCTACGAGCAGTACTTC. Translated: CATSRPGQGLYEQYF. Complete variable domain (other parts from reference TRBV15 and TRBJ2-7): DAMVIQNPRYQVTQFGKPVTLSCSQTLNHNVMYWYQQKSSQAPKLLFHYYDKDFNNEADTPDNFQSRRPNTSFCFLDIRSPGLGDTAMYLCATSRPGQGLYEQYFGPGTRLTVT.

In this sample, this clonotype turned up a few times. This chain uses TRBV10-3 with TRBJ2-1, with D unclear. The germline V and J ends were trimmed by 0 bases and 2 bases, with 11 bases remaining between them. This CDR3 comprises 16 residues. Germline V CDR1 and CDR2: ENHRY, SYGVKD. CDR3: CAISESSVQPYNEQFF. The CDR3 DNA reads TGTGCCATCAGTGAGTCATCAGTACAGCCCTACAATGAGCAGTTCTTC.

The chain couples TRBV9 to TRBJ1-2; D is undetermined. V was clipped by 3 bases and J by 4 bases, with 7 bases between them. Germline CDR1 and CDR2: SGDLS and YYNGEE. The CDR3 runs to 12 residues. CDR3 DNA: TGTGCCAGCAGCGGCAGTGGCTATGGCTACACCTTC. This sequence encodes CASSGSGYGYTF.